The text below deals with one T cell receptor (beta chain). The sample comes from a study of CD8+ T cells in alopecia areata. Alopecia areata patients had lesional scalp punch biopsies and peripheral blood taken from them. Isolated RNA was reverse transcribed into cDNA used as the sequencing template. Profiled with immunoSEQ multiplex PCR; TCRdb holds only in-frame clones, not every one. In the table there are 130,000 or so clones, around 49% of which are singletons. Germline values: CDR1 PRHDT, CDR2 FYEKMQ (reference sequence). This CDR3 has 15 amino acids. The ends were cut back, 5 bases at V and 2 bases at J, with 16 bases in the middle.

The rearrangement uses TRBV13 and TRBJ2-7; D might be TRBD1 or TRBD2, each matching 5 bases. This material consisted of CD8+ T cells sorted from blood, taken at week 0. The source of this sequence is a human donor with alopecia areata. Here the CDR3 DNA reads TGTGCCAGCAGCGGACAAGCGGCGATTACCTACGAGCAGTACTTC. Its translation is CASSGQAAITYEQYF.